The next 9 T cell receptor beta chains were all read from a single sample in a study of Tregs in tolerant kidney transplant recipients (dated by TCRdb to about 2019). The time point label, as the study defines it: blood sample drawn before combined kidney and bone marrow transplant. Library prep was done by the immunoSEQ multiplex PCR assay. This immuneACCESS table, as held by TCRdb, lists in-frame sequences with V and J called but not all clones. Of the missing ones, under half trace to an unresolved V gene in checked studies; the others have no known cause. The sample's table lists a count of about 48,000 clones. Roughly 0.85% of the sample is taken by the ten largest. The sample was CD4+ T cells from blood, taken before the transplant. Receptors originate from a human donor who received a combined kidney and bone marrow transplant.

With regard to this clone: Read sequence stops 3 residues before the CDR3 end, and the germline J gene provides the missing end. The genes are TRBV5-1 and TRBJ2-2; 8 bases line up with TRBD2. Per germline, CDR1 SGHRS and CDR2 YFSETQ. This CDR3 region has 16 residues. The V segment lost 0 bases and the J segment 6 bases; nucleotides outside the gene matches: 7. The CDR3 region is CASSLAALAGSGELFF. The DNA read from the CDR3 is TGCGCCAGCAGCTTGGCCGCGCTAGCGGGTTCCGGGGAG.

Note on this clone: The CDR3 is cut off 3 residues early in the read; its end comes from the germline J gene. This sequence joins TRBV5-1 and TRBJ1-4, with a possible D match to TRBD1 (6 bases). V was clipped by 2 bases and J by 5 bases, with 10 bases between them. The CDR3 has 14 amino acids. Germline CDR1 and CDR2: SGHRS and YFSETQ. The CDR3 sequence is CASSLTGQNEKLFF. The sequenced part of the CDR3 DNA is TGCGCCAGCAGCTTAACAGGGCAGAATGAAAAA.

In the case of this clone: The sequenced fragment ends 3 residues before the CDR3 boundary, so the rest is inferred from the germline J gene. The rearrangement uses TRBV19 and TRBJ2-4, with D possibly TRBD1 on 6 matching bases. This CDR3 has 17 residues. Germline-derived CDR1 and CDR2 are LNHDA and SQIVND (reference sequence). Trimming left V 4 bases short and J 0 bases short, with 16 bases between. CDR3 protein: CASSKHRVGIAKNIQYF. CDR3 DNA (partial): TGTGCCAGTAGTAAACACAGGGTTGGTATAGCCAAAAACATT.

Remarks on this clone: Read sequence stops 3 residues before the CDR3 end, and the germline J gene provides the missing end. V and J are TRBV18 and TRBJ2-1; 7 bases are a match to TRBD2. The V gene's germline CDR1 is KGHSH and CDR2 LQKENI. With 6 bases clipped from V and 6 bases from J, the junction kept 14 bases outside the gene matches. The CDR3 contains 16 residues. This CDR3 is CASSLSRGVSPNEQFF. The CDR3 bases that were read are TGTGCCAGCTCGCTCTCTCGGGGGGTCTCTCCCAATGAG.

CDR3 DNA, as far as it was read: TGTGCCAGCTCACCGCGCAGGGAAGAGACC. It is translated as CASSPRREET. The CDR3 in full is CASSPRREETQYF. The chain uses TRBV18 and TRBJ2-5; D might be TRBD1 (5 bases). With the read ending 3 residues before the CDR3 end, the germline J gene is used to fill in that end. V lost 3 bases to trimming and J lost 3 bases, with 8 bases between them. From germline, CDR1 is KGHSH and CDR2 LQKENI. CDR3 size: 13 residues.

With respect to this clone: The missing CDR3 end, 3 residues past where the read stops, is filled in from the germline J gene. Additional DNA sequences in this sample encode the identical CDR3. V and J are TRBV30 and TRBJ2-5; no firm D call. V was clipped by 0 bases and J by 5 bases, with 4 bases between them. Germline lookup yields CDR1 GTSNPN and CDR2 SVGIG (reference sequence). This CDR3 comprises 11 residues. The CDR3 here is CAWSVGETQYF. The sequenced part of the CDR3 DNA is TGTGCCTGGAGTGTAGGGGAGACC.

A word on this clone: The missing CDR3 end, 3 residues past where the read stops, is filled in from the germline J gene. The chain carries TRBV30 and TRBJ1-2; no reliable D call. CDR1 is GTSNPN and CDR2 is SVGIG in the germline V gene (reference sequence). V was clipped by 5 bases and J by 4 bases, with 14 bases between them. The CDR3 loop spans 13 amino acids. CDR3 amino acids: CAWSRSDRYGYTF. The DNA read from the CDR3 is TGTGCCTGGTCCAGGTCCGACCGCTATGGC.

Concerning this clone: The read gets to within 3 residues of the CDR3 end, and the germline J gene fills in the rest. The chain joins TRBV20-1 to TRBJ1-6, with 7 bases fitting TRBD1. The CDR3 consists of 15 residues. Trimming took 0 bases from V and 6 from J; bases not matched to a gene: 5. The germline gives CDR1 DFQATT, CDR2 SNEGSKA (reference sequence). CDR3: CSARDRRQGNSPLHF. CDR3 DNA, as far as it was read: TGCAGTGCTAGAGATAGGAGACAGGGTAATTCACCC.

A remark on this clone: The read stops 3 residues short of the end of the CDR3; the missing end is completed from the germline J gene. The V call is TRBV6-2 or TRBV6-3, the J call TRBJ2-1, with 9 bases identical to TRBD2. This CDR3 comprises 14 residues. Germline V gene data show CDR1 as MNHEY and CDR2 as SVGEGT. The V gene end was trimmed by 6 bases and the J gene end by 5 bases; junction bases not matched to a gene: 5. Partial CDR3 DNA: TGTGCCAGCAGAAGCGGGAGGCTCCACAATGAG. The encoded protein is CASRSGRLHNE. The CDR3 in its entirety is CASRSGRLHNEQFF.